The 8 T cell receptor beta chains below come from one sample, sequenced in a study of T cell changes during pregnancy in multiple sclerosis. TCRdb keeps only in-frame clones here, not all; method: immunoSEQ multiplex PCR. This table holds about 100,000 clones, approximately 92% found once. The material sequenced was peripheral blood, taken after pregnancy. The receptors come from a female donor with multiple sclerosis, enrolled in a pregnancy study.

The chain joins TRBV13 to TRBJ2-1; 12 nucleotides agree with TRBD1. V was pared by 4 bases and J by 5 bases, with 3 bases of the junction left unmatched. CDR3 length equals 15 residues. Looked up from germline, CDR1 is PRHDT and CDR2 is FYEKMQ (reference sequence). CDR3 protein: CASSSGTGGHNEQFF. The CDR3 bases are TGTGCCAGCAGCTCCGGGACAGGGGGCCACAATGAGCAGTTCTTC.

This chain links TRBV11-2 with TRBJ1-3; no definite D call. The germline V gene encodes CDR1 SGHAT and CDR2 FQNNGV. V was pared by 0 bases and J by 4 bases, with 10 bases between. The CDR3 has 15 residues. The CDR3 here is CASSLDGTEGNTIYF. CDR3 in DNA: TGTGCCAGCAGCTTAGATGGTACAGAGGGAAACACCATATATTTT.

The chain is built from TRBV4-3 and TRBJ2-5; the D gene is possibly TRBD2 (6 bases). V was pared by 3 bases and J by 0 bases, with 14 bases between. The CDR3 has 16 amino acids. Germline loops: CDR1 LGHNA, CDR2 YSLEER. The CDR3 DNA reads as TGCGCCAGCAGCCAGGCCAGTGGGGGGTACCAAGAGACCCAGTACTTC. Amino acid sequence: CASSQASGGYQETQYF.

This clone was observed a few times. The rearrangement joins TRBV9 to TRBJ1-2; D remains unclear. V was shortened by 0 bases and J by 3 bases, with 9 bases between the two germline ends. The CDR3 is 14 residues long. CDR1 is SGDLS and CDR2 is YYNGEE in the germline V gene. CDR3 in DNA: TGTGCCAGCAGCGTAGCGGGAAACGACTATGGCTACACCTTC. Translation gives CASSVAGNDYGYTF.

The chain joins TRBV28 to TRBJ2-1, with D perhaps TRBD1 (5 bases). CDR3 length: 16 amino acids. Trimming cost V 7 bases and J 0 bases, with 16 bases left between them. Germline CDR1 reads MDHEN; CDR2 reads SYDVKM. The CDR3 nucleotides are TGTGCCAGCACTCCTATGACAGTCAGCTCCTACAATGAGCAGTTCTTC. Amino acid sequence: CASTPMTVSSYNEQFF.

The chain combines TRBV19 with TRBJ1-2, with a tentative D call TRBD1 (5 bases). Germline-derived CDR1 and CDR2 are LNHDA and SQIVND (reference sequence). The CDR3 has 12 amino acids. The V gene lost 4 bases and the J gene lost 7 bases, with 10 bases spanning the gap. The CDR3 DNA is TGTGCCAGTAGTACAGGGTTTGCTGGCTACACCTTC. Its protein is CASSTGFAGYTF.

The V and J genes are TRBV6-6 and TRBJ1-2; D gene ambiguous. The germline V gene encodes CDR1 MNHNY and CDR2 SVGAGI (reference sequence). Trimming stripped 0 bases from V and 7 bases from J, with 15 bases between. The CDR3 runs to 15 residues. The CDR3 loop reads CASSYSKGEDFGYTF. The CDR3, as DNA: TGTGCCAGCAGTTACTCTAAGGGTGAGGACTTTGGCTACACCTTC.

The chain couples TRBV7-9 to TRBJ1-1; TRBD1 is a possible D gene (5 bases). V lost 4 bases to trimming and J lost 4 bases, with 19 bases between them. Germline V gene lookup returns CDR1 SEHNR and CDR2 FQNEAQ (reference sequence). The length of the CDR3 is 16 residues. The CDR3 spells CASSSAGGGRVTEAFF. Written as DNA, the CDR3 is TGTGCCAGCAGCTCGGCCGGGGGTGGGAGGGTCACTGAAGCTTTCTTT.